A single sample gave rise to the 12 T cell receptor beta chains below, sequenced in a study of T-cell reconstitution after alpha-beta-depleted transplantation in children. Library preparation (for TCRbeta) was performed with unique molecular identifiers. Each CDR3 protein gets one entry after TCRdb re-called the PCR reads with MiXCR. The sample carries approximately 50,000 distinct CDR3 sequences, around 53% recorded once. Sequenced here: peripheral blood, sampled before TCRalphabeta/CD19-depleted stem cell transplant. Source of these receptors: a boy in the first two years of life with SCID, due to receive a stem cell transplant.

This sequence joins TRBV20-1 and TRBJ2-2; D possibly corresponds to TRBD1 (6 bases). CDR1 and CDR2 from the germline V gene are DFQATT and SNEGSKA (reference sequence). The CDR3 extends over 16 amino acids. The V end lost 4 bases, the J end lost 6 bases, and 21 bases lay between the germline ends. The CDR3 DNA follows: TGCAGTGCTACACGGAGTACAGGGAAGGTAGCCGGGGAGCTGTTTTTT. This translates into CSATRSTGKVAGELFF.

The chain joins TRBV4-2 to TRBJ1-2, with D tentatively TRBD1 (5 bases). V lost 0 bases to trimming and J lost 5 bases, with 13 bases between them. CDR1 is LGHNA and CDR2 is YNFKEQ in the germline V gene. The CDR3 loop spans 15 amino acids. The CDR3 here is CASSQEEAGPYGYTF. Here the CDR3 DNA reads TGTGCCAGCAGCCAAGAAGAAGCAGGGCCGTATGGCTACACCTTC.

J is TRBJ1-6 and V is TRBV28, with 7 bases identical to TRBD1. The CDR3 is 15 amino acids. CDR1 is MDHEN, CDR2 SYDVKM, per germline. With V trimmed by 5 bases and J by 8 bases, 9 bases remained unmatched. This CDR3 reads CASSPETGRDSPLHF. The CDR3 DNA sequence: TGTGCCAGCAGTCCAGAGACAGGGAGGGATTCACCCCTCCACTTT. Variable domain in full (rest from reference TRBV28 and TRBJ1-6): DVKVTQSSRYLVKRTGEKVFLECVQDMDHENMFWYRQDPGLGLRLIYFSYDVKMKEKGDIPEGYSVSREKKERFSLILESASTNQTSMYLCASSPETGRDSPLHFGNGTRLTVT.

The chain links TRBV6-1 to TRBJ1-1, with D maybe TRBD1 (5 bases). Deletions cut 2 bases from V and 10 bases from J, with 20 bases between. The CDR3 spans 15 residues. Germline V gene sequence: CDR1 MNHNS, CDR2 SASEGT. The CDR3 region is CASSEMEVGTGPAFF. The CDR3 nucleotides read TGTGCCAGCAGTGAAATGGAGGTTGGAACGGGACCAGCTTTCTTT.

This clonotype was observed a few times. A junction boundary mismatches the germline segment, possibly from a read error. This chain links TRBV7-7 with TRBJ2-3; 10 positions agree with TRBD1. CDR1 is SSHAT and CDR2 is FNYEAQ in the germline V gene (reference sequence). The CDR3 sequence is 14 residues long. CDR3 sequence (DNA): TGTGCTAGCAGCTTAGGACAGGGGGGGGATACGCAGTATTTT. Translated, it gives CASSLGQGGDTQYF.

The sample holds a few counts of this clonotype. V gene TRBV20-1 combines with J gene TRBJ2-1; 9 bases agree with TRBD2. Germline CDR1 and CDR2: DFQATT and SNEGSKA (reference sequence). The CDR3 has 15 residues. The junction had 7 bases not matched to a gene; V was cut back by 3 bases and J by 4 bases. Here the CDR3 DNA reads TGCAGTGCTAGGGGGCGGGGGGGTGATTACAATGAGCAGTTCTTC. This sequence encodes CSARGRGGDYNEQFF.

V is TRBV10-3 and J is TRBJ2-5; the D is unclear. Germline CDR1 is ENHRY and CDR2 is SYGVKD. V was trimmed by 3 bases and J by 2 bases, leaving 13 bases between them. The CDR3 spans 15 residues. The CDR3 sequence is CAISDRAGVQETQYF. The CDR3 DNA reads TGTGCCATCAGTGATAGGGCAGGCGTTCAAGAGACCCAGTACTTC.

The chain is built from TRBV15 and TRBJ2-7, with TRBD1 as a possible D gene (5 bases). There are 16 residues in the CDR3. Germline V lookup: CDR1 LNHNV, CDR2 YYDKDF (reference sequence). The V end was cut by 4 bases, the J end by 1 base, with 17 bases between. The CDR3 here is CATSTPLGRTSYEQYF. The CDR3 DNA sequence: TGTGCCACCAGCACACCCCTGGGAAGGACATCCTACGAGCAGTACTTC.

The table lists this clonotype with many counts. V is TRBV5-1 and J is TRBJ1-2; D is possibly TRBD1 (6 bases). Germline CDR1 and CDR2: SGHRS and YFSETQ. The V gene lost 0 bases and the J gene lost 6 bases, with 15 bases spanning the gap. This CDR3 region has 15 residues. The CDR3 sequence: CASSLGSLRQDGYTF. The CDR3 DNA sequence: TGCGCCAGCAGCTTGGGGTCGCTCCGACAGGATGGCTACACCTTC.

This clonotype was detected only a few times. CDR3 coding DNA: TGCAGTGCTAGCCGTGAGGAGGAAGGCAATGAGCAGTTCTTC. As protein: CSASREEEGNEQFF. The V and J genes are TRBV20-1 and TRBJ2-1; D possibly corresponds to TRBD2 (5 bases). CDR1 DFQATT and CDR2 SNEGSKA come from the germline V gene (reference sequence). CDR3 size: 14 residues. V was trimmed by 3 bases and J by 6 bases, leaving 15 bases between them.

J is TRBJ1-5 and V is TRBV18; D might be TRBD1 (5 bases). Trimming took 6 bases from V and 5 from J, leaving 17 bases between them. Germline V gives CDR1 KGHSH, CDR2 LQKENI. The CDR3 extends over 15 amino acids. For the CDR3, the DNA is TGTGCCAGCTCCGGACCCTTTGGGGGGGATCAGCCCCAGCATTTT. This encodes CASSGPFGGDQPQHF.

The chain has TRBV7-6 and TRBJ1-1, with 7 bases that match TRBD1. With 3 bases clipped from V and 5 bases from J, the junction kept 6 bases outside the gene matches. The germline V gene encodes CDR1 SGHVS and CDR2 FNYEAQ. The CDR3 extends over 14 amino acids. In DNA, the CDR3 is TGTGCCAGCAGCTTGAGGGGGCGAGGGACTGAAGCTTTCTTT. It yields the protein CASSLRGRGTEAFF.